This T cell receptor beta chain was retrieved from a study of shared clonotypes between healthy human individuals. General study points: Sequencing depth was expected to influence donor clonotype sharing. It was the non-shared clonotypes that had lower generation probabilities than clonotypes shared by all four donors.

The data were produced by immunoSEQ multiplex PCR, yet TCRdb's version contains in-frame clones alone and is incomplete. The table lists around 690,000 clones, 90% of them singletons. Looked up from germline, CDR1 is MNHNS and CDR2 is SASEGT. V was clipped by 1 base and J by 6 bases; unmatched bases: 5. The CDR3 extends over 16 amino acids. All of the donors resided in Nashville, Tennessee, and each was a Caucasian adult. Note on this clone: Antigen specificity is unknown.

The sequence was collected from a man aged 18 to 29 in good health. Some clones in this sample may be carry-over from other donors' samples. Sequences were obtained from memory CD8+ T cells from PBMCs. The subset here: CD45RO+ cells pooled with CCR7-negative TemRA cells. The chain joins TRBV6-1 to TRBJ2-2; 10 bases fit TRBD2. CDR3 coding DNA: TGTGCCAGCAGTGAAGGGGGGCTAGCGGGAGCCGGGGAGCTGTTTTTT. This encodes CASSEGGLAGAGELFF.